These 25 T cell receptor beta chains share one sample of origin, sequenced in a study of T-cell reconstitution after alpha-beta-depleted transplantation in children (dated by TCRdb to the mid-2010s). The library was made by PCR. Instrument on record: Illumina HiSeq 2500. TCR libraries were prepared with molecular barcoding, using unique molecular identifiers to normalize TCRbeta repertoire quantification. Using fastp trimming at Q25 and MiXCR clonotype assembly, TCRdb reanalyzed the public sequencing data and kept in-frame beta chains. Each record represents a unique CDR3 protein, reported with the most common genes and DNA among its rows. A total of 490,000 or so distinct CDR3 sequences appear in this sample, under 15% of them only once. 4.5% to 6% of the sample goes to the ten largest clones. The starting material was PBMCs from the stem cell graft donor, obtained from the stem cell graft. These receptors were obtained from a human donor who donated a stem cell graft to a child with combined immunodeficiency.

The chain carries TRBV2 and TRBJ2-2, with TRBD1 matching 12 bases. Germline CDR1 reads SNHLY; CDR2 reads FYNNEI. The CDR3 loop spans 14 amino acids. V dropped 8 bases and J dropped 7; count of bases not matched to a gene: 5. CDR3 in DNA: TGTGCCAGCGGGGACAGGGGGCTGGGCGGGGAGCTGTTTTTT. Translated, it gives CASGDRGLGGELFF.

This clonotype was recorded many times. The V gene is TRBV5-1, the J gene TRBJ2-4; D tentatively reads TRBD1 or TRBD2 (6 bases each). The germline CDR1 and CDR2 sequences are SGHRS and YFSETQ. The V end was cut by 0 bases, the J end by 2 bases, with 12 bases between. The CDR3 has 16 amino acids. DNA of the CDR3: TGCGCCAGCAGCTTGGAGGGGGGCCTCTCCAAAAACATTCAGTACTTC. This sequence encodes CASSLEGGLSKNIQYF.

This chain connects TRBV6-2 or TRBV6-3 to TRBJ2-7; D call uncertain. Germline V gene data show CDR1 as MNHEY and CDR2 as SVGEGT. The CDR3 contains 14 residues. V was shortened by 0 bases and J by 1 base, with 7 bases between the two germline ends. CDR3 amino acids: CASSYSTPSYEQYF. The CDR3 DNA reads TGTGCCAGCAGTTACTCTACGCCTTCCTACGAGCAGTACTTC.

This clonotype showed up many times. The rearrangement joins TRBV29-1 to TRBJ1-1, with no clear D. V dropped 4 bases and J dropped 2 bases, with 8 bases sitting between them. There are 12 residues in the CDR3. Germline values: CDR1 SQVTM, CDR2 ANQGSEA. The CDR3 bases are TGCAGCGTTGCAGATGGTAACACTGAAGCTTTCTTT. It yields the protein CSVADGNTEAFF.

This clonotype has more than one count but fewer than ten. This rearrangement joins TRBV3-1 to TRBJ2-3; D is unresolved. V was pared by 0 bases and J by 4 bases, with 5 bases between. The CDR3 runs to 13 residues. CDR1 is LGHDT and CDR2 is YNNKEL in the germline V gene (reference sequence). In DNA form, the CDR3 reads TGTGCCAGCAGCCAAGAGGTTCCAGATACGCAGTATTTT. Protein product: CASSQEVPDTQYF.

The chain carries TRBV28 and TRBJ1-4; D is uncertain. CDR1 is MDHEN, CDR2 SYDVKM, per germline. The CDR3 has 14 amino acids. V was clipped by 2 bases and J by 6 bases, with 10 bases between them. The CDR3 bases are TGTGCCAGCAGTTTACGAGGGATCGATGAAAAACTGTTTTTT. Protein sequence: CASSLRGIDEKLFF.

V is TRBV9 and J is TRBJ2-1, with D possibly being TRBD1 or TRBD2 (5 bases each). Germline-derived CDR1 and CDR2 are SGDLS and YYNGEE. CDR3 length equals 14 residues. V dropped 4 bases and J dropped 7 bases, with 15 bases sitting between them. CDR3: CASSSPLRENEQFF. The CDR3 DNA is TGTGCCAGCAGCTCCCCTCTCAGGGAGAATGAGCAGTTCTTC.

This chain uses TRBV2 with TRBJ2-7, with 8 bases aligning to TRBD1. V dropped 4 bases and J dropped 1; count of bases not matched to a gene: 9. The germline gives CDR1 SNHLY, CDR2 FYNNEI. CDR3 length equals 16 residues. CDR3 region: CASSGGADRVSYEQYF. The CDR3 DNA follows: TGTGCCAGCAGTGGGGGTGCGGACAGGGTGTCCTACGAGCAGTACTTC.

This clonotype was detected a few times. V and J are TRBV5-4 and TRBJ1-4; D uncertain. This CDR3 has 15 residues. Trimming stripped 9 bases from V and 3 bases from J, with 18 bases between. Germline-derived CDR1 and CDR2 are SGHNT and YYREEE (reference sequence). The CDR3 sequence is CATSHPTISNEKLFF. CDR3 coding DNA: TGTGCCACTTCCCACCCGACAATTTCTAATGAAAAACTGTTTTTT.

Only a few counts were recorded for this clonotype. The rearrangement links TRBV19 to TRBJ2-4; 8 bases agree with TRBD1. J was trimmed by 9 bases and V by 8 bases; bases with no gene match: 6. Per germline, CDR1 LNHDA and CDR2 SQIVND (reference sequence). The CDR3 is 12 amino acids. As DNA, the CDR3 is TGTGCCAGTTGGGACAGGAACACCATTCAGTACTTC. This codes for CASWDRNTIQYF.

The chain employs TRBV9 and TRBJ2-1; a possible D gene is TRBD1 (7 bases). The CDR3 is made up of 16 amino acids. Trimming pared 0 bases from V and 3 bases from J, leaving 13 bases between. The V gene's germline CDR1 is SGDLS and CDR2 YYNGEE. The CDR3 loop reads CASSVEEGASYNEQFF. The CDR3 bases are TGTGCCAGCAGCGTAGAGGAGGGGGCAAGCTACAATGAGCAGTTCTTC.

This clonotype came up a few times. The CDR3 region is CASSGPGQLTDTQYF. The CDR3 DNA reads as TGTGCCAGCAGTGGCCCGGGACAACTCACAGATACGCAGTATTTT. This chain uses TRBV28 with TRBJ2-3, with D tentatively TRBD1 (6 bases). The germline V gene encodes CDR1 MDHEN and CDR2 SYDVKM. The CDR3 totals 15 residues. The V end was cut by 5 bases, the J end by 2 bases, with 14 bases between.

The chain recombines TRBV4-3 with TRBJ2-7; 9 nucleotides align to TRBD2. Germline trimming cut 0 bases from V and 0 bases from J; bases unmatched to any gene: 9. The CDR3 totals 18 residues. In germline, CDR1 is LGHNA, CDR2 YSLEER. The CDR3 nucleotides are TGCGCCAGCAGCCAAGATAGAACTAGCGGGCTAACCTCCTACGAGCAGTACTTC. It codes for CASSQDRTSGLTSYEQYF.

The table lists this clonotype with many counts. The CDR3 sequence: CASSYLAGGRHEQYF. As DNA, the CDR3 is TGTGCCAGCAGTTACTTGGCGGGGGGTCGCCACGAGCAGTACTTC. The V gene is TRBV6-2 or TRBV6-3, the J gene TRBJ2-7; TRBD2 matches 8 bases. Germline CDR1 MNHEY, CDR2 SVGEGT. The CDR3 contains 15 residues. V shed 1 base, J shed 5 bases, and the junction held 7 bases outside the gene matches.

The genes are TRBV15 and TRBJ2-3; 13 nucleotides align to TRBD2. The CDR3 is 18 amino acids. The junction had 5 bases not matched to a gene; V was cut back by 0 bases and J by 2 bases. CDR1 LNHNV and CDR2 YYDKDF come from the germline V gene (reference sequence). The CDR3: CATSREPGLAGITDTQYF. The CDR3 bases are TGTGCCACCAGCAGAGAGCCGGGACTAGCGGGGATCACAGATACGCAGTATTTT.

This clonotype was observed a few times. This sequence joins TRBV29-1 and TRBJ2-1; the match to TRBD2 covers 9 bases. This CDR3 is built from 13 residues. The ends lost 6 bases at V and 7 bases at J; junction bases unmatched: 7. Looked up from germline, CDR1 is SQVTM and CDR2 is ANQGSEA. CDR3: CSVLGGRGNEQFF. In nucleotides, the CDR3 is TGCAGCGTGCTTGGCGGGAGGGGTAATGAGCAGTTCTTC.

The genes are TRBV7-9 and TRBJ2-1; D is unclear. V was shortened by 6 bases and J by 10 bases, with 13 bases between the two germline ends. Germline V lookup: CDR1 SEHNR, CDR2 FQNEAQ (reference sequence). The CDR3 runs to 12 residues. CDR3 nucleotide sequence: TGTGCCAGCAGATCATTTGAAGGGGAGCAGTTCTTC. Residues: CASRSFEGEQFF.

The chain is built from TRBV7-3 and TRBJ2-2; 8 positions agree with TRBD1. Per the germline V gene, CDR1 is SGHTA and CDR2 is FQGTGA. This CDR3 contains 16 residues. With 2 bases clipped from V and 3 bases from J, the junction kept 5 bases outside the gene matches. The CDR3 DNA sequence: TGTGCCAGCAGCTTATTCGAGACAGGGGACACCGGGGAGCTGTTTTTT. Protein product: CASSLFETGDTGELFF.

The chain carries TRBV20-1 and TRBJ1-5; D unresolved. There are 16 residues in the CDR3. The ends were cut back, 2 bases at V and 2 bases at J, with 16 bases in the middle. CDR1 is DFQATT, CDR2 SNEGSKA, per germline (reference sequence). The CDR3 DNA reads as TGCAGTGCTAGAAGGGCCTCTCTTAGGGGCAATCAGCCCCAGCATTTT. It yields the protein CSARRASLRGNQPQHF.

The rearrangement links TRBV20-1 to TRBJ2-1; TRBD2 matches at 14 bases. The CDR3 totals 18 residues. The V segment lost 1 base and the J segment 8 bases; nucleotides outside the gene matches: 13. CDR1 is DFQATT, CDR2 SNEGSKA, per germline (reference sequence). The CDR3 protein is CSARGGLAGAKFGDEQFF. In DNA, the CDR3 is TGCAGTGCTAGAGGGGGACTAGCGGGAGCAAAATTCGGCGATGAGCAGTTCTTC.

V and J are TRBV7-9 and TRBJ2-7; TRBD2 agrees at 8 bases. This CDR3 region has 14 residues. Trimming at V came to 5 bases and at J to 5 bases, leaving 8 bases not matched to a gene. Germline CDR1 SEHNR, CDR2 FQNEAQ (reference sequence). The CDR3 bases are TGTGCCAGCAGCCCTCGTAGCGGGAACCACGAGCAGTACTTC. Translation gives CASSPRSGNHEQYF.

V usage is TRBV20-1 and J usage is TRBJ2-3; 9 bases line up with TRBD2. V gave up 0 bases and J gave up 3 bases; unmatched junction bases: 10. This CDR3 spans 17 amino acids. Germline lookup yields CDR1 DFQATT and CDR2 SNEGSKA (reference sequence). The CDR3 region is CSARDLSGRRWTDTQYF. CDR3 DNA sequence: TGCAGTGCTAGAGATCTCAGCGGGAGGAGATGGACAGATACGCAGTATTTT.

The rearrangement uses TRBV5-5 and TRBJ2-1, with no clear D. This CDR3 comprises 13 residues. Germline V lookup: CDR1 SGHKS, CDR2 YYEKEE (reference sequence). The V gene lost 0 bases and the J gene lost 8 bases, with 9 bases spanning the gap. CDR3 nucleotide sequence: TGTGCCAGCAGCTTGGCCGGAGCAGATGAGCAGTTCTTC. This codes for CASSLAGADEQFF.

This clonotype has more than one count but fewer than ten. For the CDR3, the DNA is TGTGCCAGCTCACCACCCTGGAACGGGAGACGATACGAGCAGTACTTC. It encodes CASSPPWNGRRYEQYF. V usage is TRBV18 and J usage is TRBJ2-7; tentatively, D is TRBD2 (6 bases). The CDR3 covers 16 residues. The germline gives CDR1 KGHSH, CDR2 LQKENI. Trimming left V 0 bases short and J 4 bases short, with 16 bases between. Full variable domain (rest looked up from reference TRBV18 and TRBJ2-7): NAGVMQNPRHLVRRRGQEARLRCSPMKGHSHVYWYRQLPEEGLKFMVYLQKENIIDESGMPKERFSAEFPKEGPSILRIQQVVRGDSAAYFCASSPPWNGRRYEQYFGPGTRLTVT.

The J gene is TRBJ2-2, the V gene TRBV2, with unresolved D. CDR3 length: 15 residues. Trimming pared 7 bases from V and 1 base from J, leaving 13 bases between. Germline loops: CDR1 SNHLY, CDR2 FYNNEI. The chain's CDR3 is CASTTTQQNTGELFF. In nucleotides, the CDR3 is TGTGCCAGCACCACTACTCAACAGAACACCGGGGAGCTGTTTTTT.